These 18 T cell receptor beta chains came from one sample sequenced in a study of blood T cell repertoires in COVID-19. The protocol was immunoSEQ multiplex PCR, while the TCRdb copy is restricted to in-frame clones and leaves out a portion. Among around 250,000 clones listed, approximately 86% were seen once. The sample taken for sequencing was peripheral blood. Source of these receptors: a man aged 35-49 years with active or convalescent COVID-19.

The gene calls are TRBV5-6 and TRBJ1-1; D perhaps matches TRBD1 (6 bases). The germline CDR1 and CDR2 sequences are SGHDT and YYEEEE. The CDR3 is made up of 15 amino acids. Trimming took 3 bases from V and 5 from J, leaving 17 bases between them. The CDR3 here is CASSSDGGAVTEAFF. CDR3 nucleotides: TGTGCCAGCAGCTCCGATGGGGGGGCTGTGACTGAAGCTTTCTTT.

This chain uses TRBV5-1 with TRBJ2-5; D is possibly TRBD1 (7 bases). The CDR3 is 15 residues long. V was clipped by 7 bases and J by 3 bases, with 19 bases between them. The germline V gene has CDR1 SGHRS and CDR2 YFSETQ. CDR3 DNA: TGCGCCAGCCGCCAGGGGGGCCTCGTTGAAGAGACCCAGTACTTC. This gives the protein CASRQGGLVEETQYF.

The V call is TRBV19, the J call TRBJ1-1, with TRBD1 identical over 7 bases. Per germline, CDR1 LNHDA and CDR2 SQIVND (reference sequence). This CDR3 is built from 17 residues. V shed 5 bases and J 0 bases; nucleotides not matched to a gene: 12. Written as DNA, the CDR3 is TGTGCCAGTAGTCCCGGGGCAGGGGGGTTTATGAACACTGAAGCTTTCTTT. Amino acids: CASSPGAGGFMNTEAFF.

V usage is TRBV29-1 and J usage is TRBJ1-2; D unresolved. This CDR3 spans 12 amino acids. Trimming stripped 8 bases from V and 4 bases from J, with 14 bases between. Germline CDR1 and CDR2: SQVTM and ANQGSEA. This CDR3 reads CSSSSPGYGYTF. CDR3 nucleotide sequence: TGCAGCTCCTCGTCCCCCGGCTATGGCTACACCTTC.

V usage is TRBV2 and J usage is TRBJ2-2; no clear D. The CDR3 is made up of 17 amino acids. From germline, CDR1 is SNHLY and CDR2 FYNNEI. V lost 6 bases, J lost 4 bases, and 21 bases lay in between. CDR3 bases: TGTGCCAGCAGCCCTTCGCGGTCCACGGGTGGCACCGGGGAGCTGTTTTTT. Translated: CASSPSRSTGGTGELFF.

The genes are TRBV19 and TRBJ1-5, with TRBD1 identical over 10 bases. This CDR3 has 16 residues. Germline V gives CDR1 LNHDA, CDR2 SQIVND (reference sequence). V shed 6 bases and J 6 bases; nucleotides not matched to a gene: 11. Here the CDR3 reads CASRTLDRGHGQPQHF. The DNA for the CDR3 is TGTGCCAGTAGAACTTTAGACAGGGGGCATGGTCAGCCCCAGCATTTT. Full variable domain (remainder filled in from reference TRBV19 and TRBJ1-5): DGGITQSPKYLFRKEGQNVTLSCEQNLNHDAMYWYRQDPGQGLRLIYYSQIVNDFQKGDIAEGYSVSREKKESFPLTVTSAQKNPTAFYLCASRTLDRGHGQPQHFGDGTRLSIL.

The chain links TRBV19 to TRBJ2-2; D ambiguous. The germline CDR1 and CDR2 sequences are LNHDA and SQIVND (reference sequence). Deletions cut 5 bases from V and 4 bases from J, with 8 bases between. The CDR3 is 13 residues long. The chain's CDR3 is CASSYSSTGELFF. The CDR3 DNA follows: TGTGCCAGTAGTTATTCCTCCACCGGGGAGCTGTTTTTT.

The V call is TRBV27, the J call TRBJ1-1; D gene unclear. The germline V and J ends were trimmed by 2 bases and 8 bases, with 12 bases remaining between them. Germline CDR1 MNHEY, CDR2 SMNVEV (reference sequence). This CDR3 has 13 amino acids. CDR3 loop: CASSLDAGTEAFF. The CDR3 region has the DNA TGTGCCAGCAGTTTAGATGCAGGTACCGAAGCTTTCTTT.

The J gene is TRBJ1-4, the V gene TRBV5-4; TRBD1 matches 7 bases. Trimming removed 2 bases from V and 7 bases from J; junction bases left unmatched: 11. Germline-derived CDR1 and CDR2 are SGHNT and YYREEE (reference sequence). The CDR3 covers 16 residues. CDR3 sequence reads: CASSLDPGGWGEKLFF. In nucleotides, the CDR3 is TGTGCCAGCAGCTTAGACCCAGGGGGATGGGGTGAAAAACTGTTTTTT. The variable domain in full, completed from reference TRBV5-4 and TRBJ1-4, reads ETGVTQSPTHLIKTRGQQVTLRCSSQSGHNTVSWYQQALGQGPQFIFQYYREEENGRGNFPPRFSGLQFPNYSSELNVNALELDDSALYLCASSLDPGGWGEKLFFGSGTQLSVL.

This clone was recorded many times. The chain joins TRBV7-9 to TRBJ2-6; D is undetermined. V was cut by 11 bases and J by 3 bases, with 11 bases left in between. Germline V gene lookup returns CDR1 SEHNR and CDR2 FQNEAQ (reference sequence). The CDR3 is made up of 13 amino acids. CDR3 region: CAGYLSGANVLTF. The CDR3 nucleotides read TGTGCCGGTTATCTAAGTGGGGCCAACGTCCTGACTTTC.

This chain uses TRBV27 with TRBJ2-1; 8 nucleotides line up with TRBD1. Germline CDR1 reads MNHEY; CDR2 reads SMNVEV (reference sequence). This CDR3 has 16 residues. Trimming at V came to 6 bases and at J to 8 bases, leaving 15 bases not matched to a gene. CDR3 DNA sequence: TGTGCCAGCAGGGGCCTCGGACAGGGCTTATTAGATGAGCAGTTCTTC. Its protein is CASRGLGQGLLDEQFF.

The J gene is TRBJ1-5, the V gene TRBV6-5, with D unresolved. The V end was cut by 6 bases, the J end by 9 bases, with 12 bases between. Germline loops: CDR1 MNHEY, CDR2 SVGAGI. The CDR3 has 12 amino acids. Here the CDR3 DNA reads TGTGCCAGCAGGGGCGAGACCTCGCCCCAGCATTTT. Its protein is CASRGETSPQHF.

The rearrangement links TRBV7-3 to TRBJ2-1, with D possibly matching TRBD2 (6 bases). V gave up 4 bases and J gave up 9 bases, with 16 bases separating them. Germline lookup yields CDR1 SGHTA and CDR2 FQGTGA. The CDR3 loop spans 14 amino acids. Here the CDR3 reads CASSSGAGNAEQFF. The CDR3 DNA sequence: TGTGCCAGCAGCTCCGGGGCGGGGAATGCTGAGCAGTTCTTC.

This clone has only a few counts. V gene TRBV5-1 combines with J gene TRBJ2-5; possibly TRBD2 for D (6 bases). Germline V gene lookup returns CDR1 SGHRS and CDR2 YFSETQ. The CDR3 loop spans 15 amino acids. Between the trimmed V and J ends, which lost 4 bases and 5 bases, there was a span of 18 bases. The DNA for the CDR3 is TGCGCCAGCAGCCCCGCGACTAGTGAGAGGGAGACCCAGTACTTC. As protein: CASSPATSERETQYF.

The chain couples TRBV7-6 to TRBJ2-2, with 8 bases matching TRBD2. CDR3 length: 16 amino acids. Germline CDR1 and CDR2: SGHVS and FNYEAQ. V gave up 4 bases and J gave up 4 bases; unmatched junction bases: 8. CDR3 coding DNA: TGTGCCAGCAGCTCACCCGGGACTAGTGGCACCGGGGAGCTGTTTTTT. Encoded protein: CASSSPGTSGTGELFF.

The chain carries TRBV9 and TRBJ2-3; TRBD2 agrees at 13 bases. This CDR3 has 18 amino acids. Germline CDR1 is SGDLS and CDR2 is YYNGEE. V trimming: 4 bases; J trimming: 0 bases; junction bases outside the gene matches: 8. CDR3 bases: TGTGCCAGCAGCACACCGGGACTAGCGGGGCCCAGCACAGATACGCAGTATTTT. Its translation is CASSTPGLAGPSTDTQYF.

The CDR3 loop is CASSFHYSKHYEQYF. DNA for the CDR3: TGTGCCAGCAGCTTCCACTACTCGAAACACTACGAGCAGTACTTC. The chain employs TRBV7-2 and TRBJ2-7; no clear D gene. Germline lookup yields CDR1 SGHTA and CDR2 FQGNSA. The germline V and J ends were trimmed by 3 bases and 3 bases, with 15 bases remaining between them. This CDR3 has 15 amino acids.

This chain joins TRBV28 and TRBJ2-7; D is perhaps TRBD1 (6 bases). The V end was cut by 1 base, the J end by 5 bases, with 15 bases between. The CDR3 runs 15 residues. Germline V lookup: CDR1 MDHEN, CDR2 SYDVKM. DNA of the CDR3: TGTGCCAGCAGTTTATCTCAGGGGATGATCAACGAGCAGTACTTC. Its protein product is CASSLSQGMINEQYF. Full variable domain (outside the CDR3, taken from reference TRBV28 and TRBJ2-7): DVKVTQSSRYLVKRTGEKVFLECVQDMDHENMFWYRQDPGLGLRLIYFSYDVKMKEKGDIPEGYSVSREKKERFSLILESASTNQTSMYLCASSLSQGMINEQYFGPGTRLTVT.